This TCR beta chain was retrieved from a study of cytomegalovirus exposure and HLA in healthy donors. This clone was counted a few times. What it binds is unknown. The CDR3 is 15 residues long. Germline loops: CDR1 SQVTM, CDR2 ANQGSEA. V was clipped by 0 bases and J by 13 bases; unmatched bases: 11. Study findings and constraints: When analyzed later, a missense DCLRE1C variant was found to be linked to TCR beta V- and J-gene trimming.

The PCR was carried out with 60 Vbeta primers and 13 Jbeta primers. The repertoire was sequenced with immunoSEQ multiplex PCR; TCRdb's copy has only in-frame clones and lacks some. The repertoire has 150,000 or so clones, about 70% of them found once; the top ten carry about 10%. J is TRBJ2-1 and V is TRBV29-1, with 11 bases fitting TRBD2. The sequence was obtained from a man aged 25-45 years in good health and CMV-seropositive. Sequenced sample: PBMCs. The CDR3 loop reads CSVEDETLAGADQFF. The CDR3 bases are TGCAGCGTTGAAGATGAAACACTAGCGGGAGCTGATCAGTTCTTC.